The entry below describes one T cell receptor beta chain. This clonotype has a handful of counts. Its antigen specificity is not known. The CDR3 end shows no conserved phenylalanine or tryptophan, and so a read error is likely. The CDR3 comprises 15 residues, both ends counted. Just the 45-base CDR3 DNA is kept, in frame starting at base 1. V gives up 0 bases and J gives up 1 base, and the segment between their germline ends measures 10 bases. For CDR1 and CDR2, the germline V gene lists SGHRS and YFSETQ. This record belongs to a study of T cells in Graves' hyperthyroidism and ophthalmopathy (dated by TCRdb to between 2018 and 2021). With regard to the full study: Peripheral blood was sampled at the time of initial diagnosis, prior to any treatment. After sampling, hyperthyroidism patients received methimazole starting at 30 mg daily, and ophthalmopathy patients received high-dose intravenous methylprednisolone. To identify distinguishing TCR V-J signatures, a discovery cohort of 90 to 100 patients was used, comprising 43 with Graves' ophthalmopathy and under 60 with stable Graves' hyperthyroidism. The 75 to 100 discovery patients were randomly split 7:3 into training and test sets. Whether ophthalmopathy could be predicted prospectively was tested in an independent validation cohort made up of roughly 19 hyperthyroidism patients plus 17 patients who later progressed to ophthalmopathy. The study also compared thyroid tissue and blood T-cell repertoires from a handful of Graves' hyperthyroidism patients. The paper describes TCR Vbeta CDR3 sequencing of 140 or so peripheral blood samples, made up of around 41 ophthalmopathy patients, 70 to 75 hyperthyroidism patients and 17 progressor patients. The full study reports these points: Blood samples also contained most of the expanded thyroid clonotypes (frequency above 0.001), which suggests that blood repertoires may reflect thyroid immune responses. In cross-validation, a model built on a 13 V-J signature told ophthalmopathy apart from stable hyperthyroidism with just under 90% sensitivity and approximately 81% specificity, and in testing the same model reached 80%/75%. Sample size was not statistically predetermined, and investigators were not blinded to group allocation. In validation, the model predicted progression to ophthalmopathy with 60% to 71% sensitivity and 72% to 85% specificity, a median of 6.5 months before onset.

Graves' hyperthyroidism was defined as stable when no progression to ophthalmopathy occurred over 18 months of follow-up. The hyperthyroidism patients were between 18 and 65 years old and newly diagnosed, with a disease duration of less than 2 months. Any patient with an uncontrolled infection, another autoimmune disease, pregnancy or lactation was excluded. Diagnoses were based on clinical symptoms, serum thyroxine and TRAb, thyroid ultrasound and orbital computed tomography. Ficoll-Paque density gradient centrifugation was used to isolate PBMCs from approximately 10 ml of fresh peripheral blood. Trizol reagent was used to extract total RNA, and RNA quality was then checked on an Agilent 2100 Bioanalyzer. The TCR beta CDR3 regions were amplified from the RNA transcripts. The TCR CDR3 was subjected to a first round of RT-PCR using the HTBI primer set and the Qiagen OneStep RT-PCR kit. Libraries were constructed in a second round of multiplex PCR, after which size selection and purification were performed. Paired-end sequencing of the libraries was performed with 100 bp reads on an Illumina HiSeq2000. In the paper's pipeline: SOAPnuke was used to process the raw data, with reads discarded if the reads contained adapters or uncalled bases, had a mean Phred below 15, or lacked an exact constant-primer or identifier match. COPE v1.2.5 was used to merge the high-quality paired reads, and each unique nucleotide sequence was defined as a clonotype. MiTCR v1.1 was used to align the clonotypes against IMGT TRBV, TRBD and TRBJ reference segments. The analysis included only V-J combinations with a frequency above 0.0001, which together covered 99.2% of the repertoires. The TCS score was defined as F50 (clonal expansion) divided by E x V (chaos), with BLOSUM62-based TCRdist calculated between CDR3 peptides within each V-J. Welch's t-statistics and random forest reduced roughly 530 V-J features to roughly 13, which were used in a naive Bayes classifier (R e1071). Starting from the raw public reads, TCRdb applied fastp trimming at Q25, assembled clones with MiXCR and retained in-frame beta chains. CDR3 protein duplicates are merged, each entry listing the most common genes and DNA. These V and J calls are TCRdb output, not the study's own analysis. Counted in this sample were 300,000 to 400,000 distinct CDR3 sequences; around 23% of them appeared once. The leading ten clones occupy over 40% of the sample.

This sequence was found in a woman aged 45-60 years with Graves' hyperthyroidism. This chain is built from TRBV5-1 and TRBJ1-2, with the identity of the D gene unclear. Input material: blood. CDR3 reads: CASSLAASLNYGYTS. The nucleotides are TGCGCCAGCAGCTTGGCCGCCAGCCTTAACTATGGCTACACCTCC.